These T cell receptor beta chains were read from a single sample in a study of radiotherapy plus CTLA-4 blockade in lung cancer. Using immunoSEQ multiplex PCR, the repertoire was profiled, and TCRdb retains in-frame clones only, with some absent. The sample consists of 40,000 to 55,000 clones, 77% of them appearing once. The source was peripheral blood, collected from a patient treated with radiotherapy plus ipilimumab. These receptors all stem from a human donor with non-small cell lung cancer whose response to radiotherapy plus ipilimumab could not be evaluated. The CDR3 runs from the conserved cysteine through the conserved F or W. A D gene is named only where the DNA matches it firmly. Only part of the rows carry a size: once, few, many, or a class if the clone is expanded.

CDR3: CASSSGRRGADEQYF
DNA: TGCGCCAGCAGCAGCGGAAGGAGGGGTGCGGACGAGCAGTACTTC
D: -
J: TRBJ2-7
size: -
V: TRBV5-1

CDR3: CASSLTGSKETQYF
DNA: TGTGCCAGCAGCTTAACGGGGAGCAAGGAGACCCAGTACTTC
D: -
J: TRBJ2-5
size: -
V: TRBV7-3

CDR3: CASSETSNEQFF
DNA: TGTGCCAGTAGCGAAACTAGCAATGAGCAGTTCTTC
D: -
J: TRBJ2-1
size: -
V: TRBV19

CDR3: CASSLALGGSYEQYF
DNA: TGTGCCAGCAGCTTAGCGCTCGGGGGGTCCTACGAGCAGTACTTC
D: TRBD2
J: TRBJ2-7
size: -
V: TRBV7-9

CDR3: CASSPLLEGYTF
DNA: TGTGCCAGCAGCCCCCTCTTGGAGGGCTACACCTTC
D: -
J: TRBJ1-2
size: -
V: TRBV7-9

CDR3: CASSSIRGLTDTQYF
DNA: TGCGCCAGCAGCTCAATCAGGGGGCTCACAGATACGCAGTATTTT
D: TRBD1
J: TRBJ2-3
size: -
V: TRBV5-1

CDR3: CASSEHRGLDEKLFF
DNA: TGTGCCAGCAGTGAACACAGGGGGCTAGACGAAAAACTGTTTTTT
D: TRBD1
J: TRBJ1-4
size: -
V: TRBV25-1

CDR3: CASTRTSGGASSYNEQFF
DNA: TGTGCCAGCACCCGGACTAGCGGGGGGGCGAGCTCCTACAATGAGCAGTTCTTC
D: TRBD2
J: TRBJ2-1
size: -
V: TRBV7-8

CDR3: CASSSAGLAGETQYF
DNA: TGTGCCAGCAGCTCAGCGGGACTAGCGGGAGAGACCCAGTACTTC
D: TRBD2
J: TRBJ2-5
size: -
V: TRBV7-3

CDR3: CASSLGVNNSPLHF
DNA: TGTGCCAGCAGCTTAGGCGTGAATAATTCACCCCTCCACTTT
D: -
J: TRBJ1-6
size: once
V: TRBV7-2

CDR3: CASSEGTSRATEAFF
DNA: TGTGCCAGCAGTGAAGGGACCTCCAGGGCCACTGAAGCTTTCTTT
D: -
J: TRBJ1-1
size: -
V: TRBV6-1

CDR3: CASSLKVAGRNEQFF
DNA: TGCGCCAGCAGTCTGAAGGTAGCGGGGCGCAATGAGCAGTTCTTC
D: TRBD2
J: TRBJ2-1
size: -
V: TRBV5-1

CDR3: CASSLTGGTEAFF
DNA: TGTGCCAGCAGCCTCACAGGGGGCACTGAAGCTTTCTTT
D: TRBD1
J: TRBJ1-1
size: -
V: TRBV9

CDR3: CASSEAGGYQPQHF
DNA: TGTGCCAGCAGTGAAGCAGGGGGCTATCAGCCCCAGCATTTT
D: TRBD1
J: TRBJ1-5
size: -
V: TRBV6-1

CDR3: CASSSRTGDPDTQYF
DNA: TGTGCCAGCAGTTCCCGGACAGGGGACCCCGATACGCAGTATTTT
D: TRBD1
J: TRBJ2-3
size: -
V: TRBV6-1

CDR3: CSATRLEEQYF
DNA: TGCAGTGCTACGAGACTAGAGGAGCAGTACTTC
D: -
J: TRBJ2-7
size: -
V: TRBV20-1